The source of this T cell receptor (beta chain) is a study of blood T cell repertoires in COVID-19. This clone appeared once. During the 2 weeks before they entered the study, exposed participants had met someone with a PCR-confirmed or clinician-diagnosed COVID-19 case. This table comes from immunoSEQ multiplex PCR, and its TCRdb copy is limited to in-frame clones, with some not included. The sample consists of some 300,000 clones, roughly nine tenths of them appearing once. This CDR3 spans 14 amino acids. V was cut by 3 bases and J by 8 bases, with 11 bases left in between. Looked up from germline, CDR1 is MNHEY and CDR2 is SVGAGI.

J is TRBJ1-6 and V is TRBV6-5, with no clear D. What was sequenced was PBMCs or T cells enriched from blood (not recorded which). The receptor's source is a woman aged 50 to 60 who had been exposed to COVID-19. The CDR3 loop is CASSYRFVDSPLHF. Here the CDR3 DNA reads TGTGCCAGCAGTTATCGGTTCGTTGATTCACCCCTCCACTTT.